This T cell receptor beta chain was profiled in a study of blood T cell repertoires in COVID-19 (dated by TCRdb to 2020 to 2021). In terms of the full investigation: Collaborator samples came from the United States, Italy and Spain and covered acute and convalescent phases of COVID-19. The prospective study material was composed of cDNA or gDNA derived from T cells, B-cell-depleted T cells, or PBMCs. The dataset comprised deeply sampled blood TCRbeta repertoires from subjects exposed to, actively infected with, or recovered from COVID-19. The repertoires were made available in a free public database intended to serve as a resource for research on the immune response to SARS-CoV-2. The samples were drawn from two sources: the first 160 participants of the ongoing ImmuneRACE study, and 1,254 subjects contributed by 6 global collaborators. Sample metadata almost always included a de-identified subject ID, COVID-19 status, age in years and sex. Where available, HLA class I and class II types were obtained from metadata supplied by the sample provider rather than from assay-based typing.

What the work shows at the level of the full study, not this receptor alone: The quantity of clinical and demographic metadata differed by source and by participant and was supplied without curation.

As regards this clone: The antigen this receptor binds is unknown. No per-base quality is available; no much larger clone lies one base away.

One collaborating source in Seattle enrolled patients during active infection and followed them longitudinally through the course of disease. Each collaborating institution followed its own protocols to collect whole blood in K2EDTA tubes. For TCRbeta analysis, collaborator samples were shipped as frozen whole blood, as isolated PBMCs, or as DNA extracted from either sample type. TCRbeta CDR3 regions were amplified from genomic DNA by means of the immunoSEQ Assay, a bias-controlled multiplex PCR. In the original analysis: The number of nucleated cells in each sample was estimated by amplification of reference gene primers within the assay. To quantify the absolute abundance of each unique TCRbeta CDR3 rearrangement, sequence reads were collapsed and filtered. For each sample, productive Simpson clonality was calculated by taking the square root of Simpson's diversity index across productive rearrangements. Held by TCRdb, this immuneACCESS table contains in-frame sequences only and omits some clones. Under half of the omission traces to an unresolved V gene where checked; the cause of the rest is unknown. V, J and clone size are those of that table, while D and trimming were read from the DNA. The sample has 230,000 or so clones on record, 90% of them singletons. The ten largest clones add up to 2.1% of the sample.

Input material: peripheral blood. The sequence was obtained from a woman aged 55-69 years with COVID-19, enrolled during active disease.

The CDR3 protein: CASSSTGTRRFGEQFF. Here is the DNA: TGTGCCAGCAGCTCCACCGGGACTAGACGGTTTGGTGAGCAGTTCTTC. The V and J genes are TRBV5-4 and TRBJ2-1, and 8 bases in between align with TRBD2. CDR1 and CDR2, per the germline V gene (reference sequence), are SGHNT and YYREEE. After removal of 3 bases from V and 9 bases from J, the junction retains 14 bases not matched to a gene. The CDR3 starts with the cysteine, ends with the phenylalanine, and has 16 residues. Only the CDR3 DNA stays, 48 bases, in frame from base 1.